What follows are 17 T cell receptor beta chains derived from one specimen sequenced in a study of graft-versus-host responses after intestinal transplantation. These receptors have no identified antigens. Assay used: immunoSEQ multiplex PCR; TCRdb lists only in-frame clones, some missing. The sample holds fewer than 90,000 clones, about 95% seen once. Sample: unstimulated CD4+ T cells sorted from spleen or lymph node cells, taken before transplant. These receptors all come from a human donor who was the organ donor for an intestinal transplant.

The chain combines TRBV19 with TRBJ1-1; 12 positions agree with TRBD1. The germline CDR1 and CDR2 sequences are LNHDA and SQIVND (reference sequence). The CDR3 has 19 residues. V was pared by 3 bases and J by 2 bases, with 13 bases of the junction left unmatched. The CDR3 loop is CASSIINRDRGRGNTEAFF. CDR3 in DNA: TGTGCCAGTAGTATTATCAACCGGGACAGGGGGCGCGGAAACACTGAAGCTTTCTTT.

V usage is TRBV5-5 and J usage is TRBJ2-7; the D call may be TRBD1 or TRBD2 (5 bases each). CDR1 is SGHKS, CDR2 YYEKEE, per germline (reference sequence). The CDR3 runs 16 residues. Trimming cost V 4 bases and J 0 bases, with 17 bases left between them. The CDR3 is CASSPGHGTASYEQYF. The CDR3, as DNA: TGTGCCAGCAGCCCGGGCCACGGGACGGCCTCCTACGAGCAGTACTTC.

V gene TRBV10-3 combines with J gene TRBJ1-3, with D hard to call. The CDR3 is 14 amino acids. Per the germline V gene, CDR1 is ENHRY and CDR2 is SYGVKD. V was pared by 2 bases and J by 3 bases, with 8 bases between. The CDR3 DNA reads as TGTGCCATCAGTGAGAATAGGAATGGAAACACCATATATTTT. This gives the protein CAISENRNGNTIYF.

The chain combines TRBV11-2 with TRBJ2-5; D ambiguous. The V gene's germline CDR1 is SGHAT and CDR2 FQNNGV. The V end was cut by 4 bases, the J end by 4 bases, with 7 bases between. The CDR3 has 12 residues. The chain's CDR3 is CASSSQRETQYF. The CDR3 coding sequence is TGTGCCAGCAGCTCTCAACGAGAGACCCAGTACTTC.

The rearrangement joins TRBV6-5 to TRBJ1-4, with D possibly matching TRBD1 (5 bases). CDR3 size: 14 residues. The germline V and J ends were trimmed by 2 bases and 8 bases, with 12 bases remaining between them. CDR1 MNHEY and CDR2 SVGAGI come from the germline V gene. The CDR3 region is CASSYGQGREKLFF. CDR3 DNA: TGTGCCAGCAGTTACGGGCAGGGAAGAGAAAAACTGTTTTTT.

The chain has TRBV6-1 and TRBJ2-1; TRBD2 agrees at 11 bases. The CDR3 runs 15 residues. The V and J ends lost 8 bases and 5 bases, in that order; junction bases with no gene match: 8. Germline V lookup: CDR1 MNHNS, CDR2 SASEGT. CDR3 coding DNA: TGTGCCAGCCGAAAGCTAGCGGGGGGTAACAATGAGCAGTTCTTC. It specifies CASRKLAGGNNEQFF.

The chain joins TRBV28 to TRBJ1-2; 10 bases map to TRBD1. This CDR3 has 15 residues. CDR1 and CDR2 from the germline V gene are MDHEN and SYDVKM. V gave up 5 bases and J gave up 3 bases; unmatched junction bases: 6. The CDR3 DNA reads as TGTGCCAGCAGTATATCGGACAGGGGGGACTATGGCTACACCTTC. It translates to CASSISDRGDYGYTF.

This clone was detected only once. This chain connects TRBV2 to TRBJ1-5; D is possibly TRBD1 (5 bases). Trimming stripped 8 bases from V and 3 bases from J, with 14 bases between. This CDR3 is built from 14 residues. Germline CDR1 reads SNHLY; CDR2 reads FYNNEI. CDR3 nucleotides: TGTGCCAGCGGGGCAGGGTATATCAATCAGCCCCAGCATTTT. Translation: CASGAGYINQPQHF.

The V and J genes are TRBV7-9 and TRBJ1-4, with TRBD1 identical over 7 bases. V was pared by 4 bases and J by 5 bases, with 4 bases of the junction left unmatched. The CDR3 spans 14 residues. Germline lookup yields CDR1 SEHNR and CDR2 FQNEAQ (reference sequence). The CDR3 sequence is CASSWDRGNEKLFF. DNA for the CDR3: TGTGCCAGCAGCTGGGACAGAGGGAATGAAAAACTGTTTTTT.

V is TRBV9 and J is TRBJ1-5, with D tentatively TRBD1 (6 bases). The CDR3 loop spans 15 amino acids. Looked up from germline, CDR1 is SGDLS and CDR2 is YYNGEE. V lost 4 bases to trimming and J lost 5 bases, with 16 bases between them. The CDR3 DNA reads TGTGCCAGCAGCCCCGATGGGGGGCAGTATCAGCCCCAGCATTTT. Translating gives CASSPDGGQYQPQHF.

CDR3 bases: TGTGCCAGCAGCTTTACAGCGGGGGGGAAGGAGACCCAGTACTTC. Translating it yields CASSFTAGGKETQYF. The rearrangement uses TRBV5-4 and TRBJ2-5; 10 nucleotides agree with TRBD2. Trimming took 2 bases from V and 5 from J; bases not matched to a gene: 6. Germline loops: CDR1 SGHNT, CDR2 YYREEE (reference sequence). This CDR3 spans 15 amino acids.

This CDR3 is CASSLTGQGLADTQYF. The CDR3 DNA reads as TGTGCCAGCAGCCTGACTGGACAGGGGTTGGCAGATACGCAGTATTTT. This chain joins TRBV28 and TRBJ2-3, with 9 bases that match TRBD1. V was clipped by 6 bases and J by 4 bases; unmatched bases: 11. Germline loops: CDR1 MDHEN, CDR2 SYDVKM. This CDR3 is built from 16 residues.

V and J are TRBV28 and TRBJ2-5; D is ambiguous. The DNA end is more similar to TRBJ2-7, so the J call may be wrong. CDR1 is MDHEN, CDR2 SYDVKM, per germline. The CDR3 covers 17 residues. The CDR3 region has the DNA TGTGCCAGCAGGGGTCAACCGATTGGACCCTTCTCCTACGAGCAGTACTTC. It translates to CASRGQPIGPFSYEQYF.

The chain is built from TRBV19 and TRBJ1-1; D might be TRBD1 (5 bases). Germline V gene lookup returns CDR1 LNHDA and CDR2 SQIVND (reference sequence). V was clipped by 5 bases and J by 0 bases, with 10 bases between them. This CDR3 is built from 14 residues. This CDR3 reads CASSWQGMNTEAFF. In DNA form, the CDR3 reads TGTGCCAGTAGTTGGCAGGGCATGAACACTGAAGCTTTCTTT.

The genes are TRBV27 and TRBJ1-1, with 8 bases aligning to TRBD1. J was trimmed by 2 bases and V by 2 bases; bases with no gene match: 4. Germline values: CDR1 MNHEY, CDR2 SMNVEV (reference sequence). The CDR3 totals 15 residues. This chain's CDR3 is CASSLRQGANTEAFF. DNA for the CDR3: TGTGCCAGCAGTTTAAGGCAGGGGGCTAACACTGAAGCTTTCTTT.

The gene calls are TRBV28 and TRBJ1-1, with 10 bases that match TRBD1. V lost 7 bases, J lost 8 bases, and 7 bases stayed unmatched. CDR1 and CDR2 (germline): MDHEN, SYDVKM. The CDR3 length is 13 residues. The CDR3 DNA reads as TGTGCCAGCACCCTGGGACAGGGGTTGGAAGCTTTCTTT. Translation: CASTLGQGLEAFF.

The gene calls are TRBV6-1 and TRBJ1-1; TRBD1 aligns across 8 bases. The V and J ends lost 8 bases and 1 base, in that order; junction bases with no gene match: 9. This CDR3 is built from 15 residues. Germline assignment: CDR1 MNHNS and CDR2 SASEGT. The CDR3 protein is CASRRPGQANTEAFF. CDR3 nucleotide sequence: TGTGCCAGCCGAAGGCCGGGACAGGCGAACACTGAAGCTTTCTTT.